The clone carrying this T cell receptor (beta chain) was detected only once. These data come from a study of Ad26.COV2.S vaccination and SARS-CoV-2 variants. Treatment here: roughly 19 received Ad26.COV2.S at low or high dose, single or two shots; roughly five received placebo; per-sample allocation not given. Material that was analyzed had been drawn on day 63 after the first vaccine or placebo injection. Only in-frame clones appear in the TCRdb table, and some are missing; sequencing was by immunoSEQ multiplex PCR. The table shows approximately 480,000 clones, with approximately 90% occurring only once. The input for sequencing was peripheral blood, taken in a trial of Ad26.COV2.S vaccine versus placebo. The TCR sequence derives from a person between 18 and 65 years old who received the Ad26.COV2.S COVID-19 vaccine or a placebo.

CDR3 protein: CASSGNRGGILGYTF. The CDR3 nucleotides read TGTGCCAGCAGCGGAAACAGGGGCGGGATACTTGGCTACACCTTC. This sequence joins TRBV9 and TRBJ1-2; 7 bases fit TRBD1. The CDR3 totals 15 residues. Germline V lookup: CDR1 SGDLS, CDR2 YYNGEE. The V and J ends lost 3 bases and 7 bases, in that order; junction bases with no gene match: 12. The whole variable domain, remainder taken from reference TRBV9 and TRBJ1-2, is DSGVTQTPKHLITATGQRVTLRCSPRSGDLSVYWYQQSLDQGLQFLIQYYNGEERAKGNILERFSAQQFPDLHSELNLSSLELGDSALYFCASSGNRGGILGYTFGSGTRLTVV.